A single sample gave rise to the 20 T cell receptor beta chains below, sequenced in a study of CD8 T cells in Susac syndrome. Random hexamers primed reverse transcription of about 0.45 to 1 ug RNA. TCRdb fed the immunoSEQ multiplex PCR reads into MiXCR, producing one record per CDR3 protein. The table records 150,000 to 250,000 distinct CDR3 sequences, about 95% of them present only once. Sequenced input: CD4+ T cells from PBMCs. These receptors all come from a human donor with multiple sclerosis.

The DNA for the CDR3 is TGCAGCGTCGGGAGTGAGGTAGATACGCAGTATTTT. It codes for CSVGSEVDTQYF. The chain is built from TRBV29-1 and TRBJ2-3; possible D gene TRBD2, 6 bases. V was pared by 6 bases and J by 5 bases, with 12 bases between. CDR1 is SQVTM, CDR2 ANQGSEA, per germline. The length of the CDR3 is 12 residues.

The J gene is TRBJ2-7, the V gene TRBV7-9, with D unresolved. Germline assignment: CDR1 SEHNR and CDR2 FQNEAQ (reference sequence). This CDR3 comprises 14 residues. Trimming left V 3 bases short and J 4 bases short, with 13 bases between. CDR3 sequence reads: CASSFGELYYEQYF. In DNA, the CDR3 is TGTGCCAGCAGCTTTGGCGAACTGTATTACGAGCAGTACTTC. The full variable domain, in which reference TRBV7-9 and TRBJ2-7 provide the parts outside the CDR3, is DTGVSQNPRHKITKRGQNVTFRCDPISEHNRLYWYRQTLGQGPEFLTYFQNEAQLEKSRLLSDRFSAERPKGSFSTLEIQRTEQGDSAMYLCASSFGELYYEQYFGPGTRLTVT.

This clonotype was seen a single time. In DNA, the CDR3 is TGCGCCAGCAGCTTGGGCCTTGGGAGGGGAAGCTACGAGCAGTACTTC. Its protein is CASSLGLGRGSYEQYF. The V call is TRBV5-1, the J call TRBJ2-7; 7 bases line up with TRBD2. V was clipped by 0 bases and J by 3 bases; unmatched bases: 9. The length of the CDR3 is 16 residues. The V gene's germline CDR1 is SGHRS and CDR2 YFSETQ.

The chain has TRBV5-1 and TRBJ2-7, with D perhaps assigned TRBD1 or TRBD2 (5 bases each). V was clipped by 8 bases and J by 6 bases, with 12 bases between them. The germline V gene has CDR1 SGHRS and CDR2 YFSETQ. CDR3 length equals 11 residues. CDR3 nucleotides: TGCGCCAGAACTCGGGGCGGCGAGCAGTACTTC. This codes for CARTRGGEQYF.

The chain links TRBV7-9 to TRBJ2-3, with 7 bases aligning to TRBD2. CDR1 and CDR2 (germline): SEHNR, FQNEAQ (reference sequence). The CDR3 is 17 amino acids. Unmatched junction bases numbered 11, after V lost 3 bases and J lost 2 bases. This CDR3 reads CASSFSTGGGHTDTQYF. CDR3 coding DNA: TGTGCCAGCAGCTTTTCGACGGGCGGGGGTCACACAGATACGCAGTATTTT.

DNA of the CDR3: TGCGCCAGCAGCTTGTCGGCTCCCCCCGATACGCAGTATTTT. Translating gives CASSLSAPPDTQYF. The gene calls are TRBV5-1 and TRBJ2-3, with D unclear. Germline CDR1 SGHRS, CDR2 YFSETQ. The CDR3 covers 14 residues. The germline V and J ends were trimmed by 1 base and 6 bases, with 12 bases remaining between them.

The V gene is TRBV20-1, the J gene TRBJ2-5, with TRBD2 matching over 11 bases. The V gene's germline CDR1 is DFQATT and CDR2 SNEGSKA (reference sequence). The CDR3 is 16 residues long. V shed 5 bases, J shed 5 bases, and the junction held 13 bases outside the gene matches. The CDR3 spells CSAPRLLAGGVETQYF. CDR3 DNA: TGCAGTGCTCCCCGACTGCTAGCGGGAGGTGTGGAGACCCAGTACTTC.

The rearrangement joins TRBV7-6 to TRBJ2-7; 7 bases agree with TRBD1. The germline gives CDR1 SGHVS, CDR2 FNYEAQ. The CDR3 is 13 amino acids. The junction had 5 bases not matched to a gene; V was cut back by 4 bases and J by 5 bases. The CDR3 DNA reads TGTGCCAGCAGCTCGGACAGGTGGAACGAGCAGTACTTC. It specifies CASSSDRWNEQYF.

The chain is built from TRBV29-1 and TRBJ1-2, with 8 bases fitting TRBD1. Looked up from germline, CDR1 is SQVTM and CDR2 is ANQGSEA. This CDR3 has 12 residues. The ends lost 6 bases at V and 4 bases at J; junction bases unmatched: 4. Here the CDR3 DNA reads TGCAGCGTGCGGACAGGGAGCTATGGCTACACCTTC. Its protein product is CSVRTGSYGYTF.

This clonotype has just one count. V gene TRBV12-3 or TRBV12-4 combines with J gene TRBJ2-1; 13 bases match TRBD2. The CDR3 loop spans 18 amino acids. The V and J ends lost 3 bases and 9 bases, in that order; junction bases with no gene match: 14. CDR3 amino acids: CASSFLSAGTSGIIEQFF. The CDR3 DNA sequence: TGTGCCAGCAGTTTCCTCTCCGCCGGGACTAGCGGGATCATTGAGCAGTTCTTC.

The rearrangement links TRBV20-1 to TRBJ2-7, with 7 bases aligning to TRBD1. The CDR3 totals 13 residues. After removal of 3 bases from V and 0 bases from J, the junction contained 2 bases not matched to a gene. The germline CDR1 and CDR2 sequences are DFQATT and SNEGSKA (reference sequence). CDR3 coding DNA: TGCAGTGCTAGCAGGGACAGCTCCTACGAGCAGTACTTC. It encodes CSASRDSSYEQYF.

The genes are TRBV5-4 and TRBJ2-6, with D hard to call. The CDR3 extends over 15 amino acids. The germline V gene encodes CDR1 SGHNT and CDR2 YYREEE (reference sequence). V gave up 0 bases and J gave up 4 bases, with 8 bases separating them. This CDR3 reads CASSLGEWGANVLTF. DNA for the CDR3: TGTGCCAGCAGCTTGGGAGAGTGGGGGGCCAACGTCCTGACTTTC.

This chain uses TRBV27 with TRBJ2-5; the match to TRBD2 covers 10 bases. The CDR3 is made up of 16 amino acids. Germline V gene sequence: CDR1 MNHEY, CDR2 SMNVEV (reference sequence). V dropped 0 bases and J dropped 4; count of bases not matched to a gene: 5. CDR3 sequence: CASSLSALAGVETQYF. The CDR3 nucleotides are TGTGCCAGCAGTTTATCGGCCCTAGCGGGAGTAGAGACCCAGTACTTC.

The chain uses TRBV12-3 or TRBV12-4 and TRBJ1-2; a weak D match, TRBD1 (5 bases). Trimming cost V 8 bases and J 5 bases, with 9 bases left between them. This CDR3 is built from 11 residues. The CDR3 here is CASGQGYGYTF. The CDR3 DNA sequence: TGTGCCAGCGGCCAGGGTTATGGCTACACCTTC.

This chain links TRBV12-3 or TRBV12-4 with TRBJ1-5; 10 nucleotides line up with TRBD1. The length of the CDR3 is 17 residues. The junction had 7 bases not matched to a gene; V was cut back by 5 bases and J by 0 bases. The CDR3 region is CASSPGTGALSNQPQHF. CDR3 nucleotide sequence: TGTGCCAGCAGTCCCGGGACAGGGGCCCTTAGCAATCAGCCCCAGCATTTT.

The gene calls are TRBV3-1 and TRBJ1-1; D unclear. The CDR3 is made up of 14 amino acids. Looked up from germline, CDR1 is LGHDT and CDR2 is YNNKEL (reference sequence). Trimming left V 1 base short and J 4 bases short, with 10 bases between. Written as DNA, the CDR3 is TGTGCCAGCAGCCAAGCAGCGCCTCGCACTGAAGCTTTCTTT. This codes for CASSQAAPRTEAFF.

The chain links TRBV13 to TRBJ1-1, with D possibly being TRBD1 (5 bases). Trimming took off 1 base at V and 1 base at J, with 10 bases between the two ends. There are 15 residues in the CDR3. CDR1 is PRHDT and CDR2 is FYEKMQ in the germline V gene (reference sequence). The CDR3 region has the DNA TGTGCCAGCAGCTTAGTCGCCAGGGAGAACACTGAAGCTTTCTTT. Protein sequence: CASSLVARENTEAFF. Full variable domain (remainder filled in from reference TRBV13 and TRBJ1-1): AAGVIQSPRHLIKEKRETATLKCYPIPRHDTVYWYQQGPGQDPQFLISFYEKMQSDKGSIPDRFSAQQFSDYHSELNMSSLELGDSALYFCASSLVARENTEAFFGQGTRLTVV.

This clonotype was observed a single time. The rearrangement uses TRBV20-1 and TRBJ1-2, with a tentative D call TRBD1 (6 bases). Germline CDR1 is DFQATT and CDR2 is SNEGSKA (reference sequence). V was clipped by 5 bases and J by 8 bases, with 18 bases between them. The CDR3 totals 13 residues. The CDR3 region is CSAVKRSQGGYTF. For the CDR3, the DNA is TGCAGTGCTGTAAAACGGTCACAGGGAGGCTACACCTTC.

The DNA for the CDR3 is TGTGCCAGCAGCCCCGGACAGGGTCGGGCGAACACTGAAGCTTTCTTT. Amino acids: CASSPGQGRANTEAFF. J is TRBJ1-1 and V is TRBV5-4; 8 bases align to TRBD1. Germline CDR1 reads SGHNT; CDR2 reads YYREEE (reference sequence). Losses at the gene ends were 4 bases for V and 1 base for J; bases not matched to a gene: 9. CDR3 length equals 16 residues.

The DNA of the CDR3 is TGCAGTGCTGGGACTAGCGGGAGAGGCACAGATACGCAGTATTTT. It encodes CSAGTSGRGTDTQYF. The V gene is TRBV20-1, the J gene TRBJ2-3; 14 nucleotides agree with TRBD2. The CDR3 covers 15 residues. Germline V gene data show CDR1 as DFQATT and CDR2 as SNEGSKA (reference sequence). V dropped 5 bases and J dropped 1; count of bases not matched to a gene: 2.